The source of this T cell receptor beta chain is a study of blood T cells in healthy people across ages. Whole-study results and caveats: Estimated diversity that came from one million T cells was considered an underestimate.

A J-beta primer mix and a sample-barcoded 5' primer were used in a second PCR of roughly 6 to 12 cycles. TCRdb fed the 5' RACE reads into MiXCR, producing one record per CDR3 protein. The top ten hold less than 20% of the sample, which has roughly 500,000 distinct CDR3 sequences, roughly 29% seen once. A remark on this clonotype: Its antigen is currently unknown.

CDR1 and CDR2 (germline): MNHNY, SVGAGI (reference sequence). Trimming pared 1 base from V and 5 bases from J, leaving 8 bases between. The CDR3 is made up of 14 amino acids. The specimen was blood. V gene TRBV6-6 combines with J gene TRBJ1-4; D perhaps matches TRBD1 (5 bases). This receptor was taken from a woman in her 70s in good health. The CDR3, as DNA: TGTGCCAGCAGTTACTGGGGGGAGAATGAAAAACTGTTTTTT. This encodes CASSYWGENEKLFF.